A single sample is the source of the 5 T cell receptor beta chains below, sequenced in a study of blood T cells in healthy people across ages. Combining a sample-barcoded 5' primer with a J-beta primer mix, a second PCR ran for roughly 7 to 11 cycles. MiXCR, run by TCRdb on the 5' RACE reads, gives a single entry per CDR3 protein. The data show hundreds of thousands of distinct CDR3 sequences, approximately 49% seen once. Sample: blood. These receptors were taken from a woman aged 55-75 years in good health.

This clonotype was counted only a few times. J is TRBJ2-7 and V is TRBV27, with D possibly TRBD2 on 6 matching bases. Between the trimmed V and J ends, which lost 5 bases and 1 base, there was a span of 12 bases. Looked up from germline, CDR1 is MNHEY and CDR2 is SMNVEV (reference sequence). CDR3 length: 14 residues. CDR3 region: CASSPLGTSYEQYF. CDR3 in DNA: TGTGCCAGCAGTCCCCTAGGGACTTCCTACGAGCAGTACTTC.

This chain connects TRBV7-9 to TRBJ2-1; perhaps TRBD2 as D (5 bases). V lost 4 bases and J lost 6, with 13 bases in between. CDR3 size: 14 residues. The germline CDR1 and CDR2 sequences are SEHNR and FQNEAQ (reference sequence). The CDR3 loop is CASSSNHGGNEQFF. The CDR3 DNA reads TGTGCCAGCAGCTCAAACCACGGAGGCAATGAGCAGTTCTTC.

A few counts support this clonotype. This rearrangement joins TRBV11-1 to TRBJ2-1, with 7 nucleotides matching TRBD2. The ends lost 5 bases at V and 3 bases at J; junction bases unmatched: 4. The CDR3 covers 14 residues. Germline V gene data show CDR1 as SGHAT and CDR2 as FQDESV (reference sequence). The CDR3 protein is CASSGRGGYNEQFF. CDR3 sequence (DNA): TGTGCCAGCAGCGGGAGGGGTGGCTACAATGAGCAGTTCTTC.

Of note for this clonotype: One junction end does not reproduce the germline sequence, and a read error may be involved. CDR3 sequence reads: CASSLARSGSADAQYF. Written as DNA, the CDR3 is TGTGCCAGCAGTTTGGCTAGAAGCGGGAGCGCAGATGCGCAGTATTTT. The chain employs TRBV12-3 or TRBV12-4 and TRBJ2-3; 8 bases fit TRBD2. The CDR3 spans 16 residues.

V gene TRBV27 combines with J gene TRBJ2-6, with a possible D match to TRBD1 (5 bases). V dropped 6 bases and J dropped 2 bases, with 17 bases sitting between them. Germline V gene data show CDR1 as MNHEY and CDR2 as SMNVEV (reference sequence). The CDR3 runs to 17 residues. This chain's CDR3 is CASSKRPPRAGANVLTF. The DNA of the CDR3 is TGTGCCAGCAGCAAAAGGCCCCCCAGGGCTGGGGCCAACGTCCTGACTTTC.